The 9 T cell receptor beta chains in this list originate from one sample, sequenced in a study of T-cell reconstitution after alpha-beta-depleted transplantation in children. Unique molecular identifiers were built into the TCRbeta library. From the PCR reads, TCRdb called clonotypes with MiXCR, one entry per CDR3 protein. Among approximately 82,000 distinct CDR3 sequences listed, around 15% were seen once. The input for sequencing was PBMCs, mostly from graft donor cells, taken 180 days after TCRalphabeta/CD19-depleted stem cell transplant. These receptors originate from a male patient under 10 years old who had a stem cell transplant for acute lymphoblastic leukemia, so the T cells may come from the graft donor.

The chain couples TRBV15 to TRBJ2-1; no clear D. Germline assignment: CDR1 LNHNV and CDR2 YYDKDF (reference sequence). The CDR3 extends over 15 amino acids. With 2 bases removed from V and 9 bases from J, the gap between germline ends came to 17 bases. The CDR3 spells CATSRSFPIWGEQFF. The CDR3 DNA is TGTGCCACCAGCAGATCATTCCCCATTTGGGGTGAGCAGTTCTTC.

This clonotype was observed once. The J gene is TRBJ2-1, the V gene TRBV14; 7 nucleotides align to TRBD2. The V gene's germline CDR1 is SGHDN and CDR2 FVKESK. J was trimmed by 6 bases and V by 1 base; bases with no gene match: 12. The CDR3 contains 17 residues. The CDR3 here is CASSQVRATSRINEQFF. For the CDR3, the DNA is TGTGCCAGCAGCCAAGTGCGCGCGACTAGCAGAATCAATGAGCAGTTCTTC.

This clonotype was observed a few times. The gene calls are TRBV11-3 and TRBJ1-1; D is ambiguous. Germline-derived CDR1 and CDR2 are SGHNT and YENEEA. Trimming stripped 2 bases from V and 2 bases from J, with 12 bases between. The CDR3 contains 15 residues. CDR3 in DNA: TGTGCCAGCAGCTTAAATACCGGAGATAACACTGAAGCTTTCTTT. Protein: CASSLNTGDNTEAFF. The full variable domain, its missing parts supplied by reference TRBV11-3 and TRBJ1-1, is EAGVVQSPRYKIIEKKQPVAFWCNPISGHNTLYWYLQNLGQGPELLIRYENEEAVDDSQLPKDRFSAERLKGVDSTLKIQPAELGDSAVYLCASSLNTGDNTEAFFGQGTRLTVV.

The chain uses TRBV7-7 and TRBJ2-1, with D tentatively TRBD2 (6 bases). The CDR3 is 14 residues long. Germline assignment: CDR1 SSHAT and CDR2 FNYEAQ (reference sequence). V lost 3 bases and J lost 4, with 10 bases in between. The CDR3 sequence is CASSFRETYNEQFF. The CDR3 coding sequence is TGTGCCAGCAGCTTTCGGGAGACTTACAATGAGCAGTTCTTC.

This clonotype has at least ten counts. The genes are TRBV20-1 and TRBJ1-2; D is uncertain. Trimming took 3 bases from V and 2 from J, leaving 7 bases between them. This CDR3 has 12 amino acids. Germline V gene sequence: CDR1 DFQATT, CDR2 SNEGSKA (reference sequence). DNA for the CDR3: TGCAGTGCTAGTGCCAGAAACTATGGCTACACCTTC. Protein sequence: CSASARNYGYTF.

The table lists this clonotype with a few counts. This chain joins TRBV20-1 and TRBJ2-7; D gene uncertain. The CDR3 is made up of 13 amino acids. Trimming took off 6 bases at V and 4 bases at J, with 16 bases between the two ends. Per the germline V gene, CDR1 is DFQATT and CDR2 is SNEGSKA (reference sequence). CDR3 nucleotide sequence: TGCAGTGCAGAAGGCGAGACACTTTACGAGCAGTACTTC. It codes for CSAEGETLYEQYF.

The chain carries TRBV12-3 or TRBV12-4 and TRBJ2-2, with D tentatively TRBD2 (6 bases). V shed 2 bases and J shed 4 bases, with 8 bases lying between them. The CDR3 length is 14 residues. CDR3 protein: CASSLSGVTGELFF. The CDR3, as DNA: TGTGCCAGCAGTTTATCGGGGGTCACCGGGGAGCTGTTTTTT.

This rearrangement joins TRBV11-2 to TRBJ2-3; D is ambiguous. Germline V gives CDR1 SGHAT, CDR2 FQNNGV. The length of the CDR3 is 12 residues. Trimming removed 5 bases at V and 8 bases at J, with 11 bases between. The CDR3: CASSPSRGTQYF. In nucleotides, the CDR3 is TGTGCCAGCAGCCCAAGCAGAGGTACGCAGTATTTT.

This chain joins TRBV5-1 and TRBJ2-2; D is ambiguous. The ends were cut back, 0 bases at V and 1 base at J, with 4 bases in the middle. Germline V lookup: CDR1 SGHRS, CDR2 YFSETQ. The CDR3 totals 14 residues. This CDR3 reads CASSLDLNTGELFF. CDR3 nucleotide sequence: TGCGCCAGCAGCTTGGATCTGAACACCGGGGAGCTGTTTTTT. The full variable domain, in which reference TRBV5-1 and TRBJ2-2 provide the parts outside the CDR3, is KAGVTQTPRYLIKTRGQQVTLSCSPISGHRSVSWYQQTPGQGLQFLFEYFSETQRNKGNFPGRFSGRQFSNSRSEMNVSTLELGDSALYLCASSLDLNTGELFFGEGSRLTVL.